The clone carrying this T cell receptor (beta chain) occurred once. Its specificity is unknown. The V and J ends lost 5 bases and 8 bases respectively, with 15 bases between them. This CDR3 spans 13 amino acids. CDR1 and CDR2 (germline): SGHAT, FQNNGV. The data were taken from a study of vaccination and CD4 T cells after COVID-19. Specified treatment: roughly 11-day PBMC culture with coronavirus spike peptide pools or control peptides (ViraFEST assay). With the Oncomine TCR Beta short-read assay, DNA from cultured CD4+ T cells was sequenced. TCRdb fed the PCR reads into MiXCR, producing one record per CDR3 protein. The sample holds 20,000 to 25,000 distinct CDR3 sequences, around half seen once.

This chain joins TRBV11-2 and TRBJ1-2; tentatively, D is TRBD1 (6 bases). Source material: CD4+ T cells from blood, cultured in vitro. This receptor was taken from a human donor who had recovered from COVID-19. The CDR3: CASSPPVGGGYTF. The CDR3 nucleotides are TGTGCCAGCAGCCCACCGGTAGGGGGAGGCTACACCTTC.